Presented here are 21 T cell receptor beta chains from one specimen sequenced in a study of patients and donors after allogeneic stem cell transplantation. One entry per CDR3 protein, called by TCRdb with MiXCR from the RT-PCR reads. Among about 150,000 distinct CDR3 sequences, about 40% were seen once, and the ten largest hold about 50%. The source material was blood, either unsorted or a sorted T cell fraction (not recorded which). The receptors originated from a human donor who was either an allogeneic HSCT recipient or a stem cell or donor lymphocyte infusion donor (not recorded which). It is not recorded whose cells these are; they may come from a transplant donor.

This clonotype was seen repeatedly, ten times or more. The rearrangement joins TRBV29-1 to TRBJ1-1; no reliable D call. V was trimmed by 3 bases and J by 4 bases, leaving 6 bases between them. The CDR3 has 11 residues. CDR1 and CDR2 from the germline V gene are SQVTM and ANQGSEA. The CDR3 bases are TGCAGCGTTGATGTACGCACTGAAGCTTTCTTT. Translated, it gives CSVDVRTEAFF.

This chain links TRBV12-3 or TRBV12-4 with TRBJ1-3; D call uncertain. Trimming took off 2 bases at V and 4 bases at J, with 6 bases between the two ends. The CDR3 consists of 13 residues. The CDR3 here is CASSLLRGNTIYF. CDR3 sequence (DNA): TGTGCCAGCAGTTTATTACGGGGAAACACCATATATTTT.

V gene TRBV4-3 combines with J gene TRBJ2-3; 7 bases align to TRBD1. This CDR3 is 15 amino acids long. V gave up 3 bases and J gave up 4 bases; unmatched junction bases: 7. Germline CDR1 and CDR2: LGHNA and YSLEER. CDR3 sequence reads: CASSHSTGMPDTQYF. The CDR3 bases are TGCGCCAGCAGCCACTCGACAGGGATGCCAGATACGCAGTATTTT.

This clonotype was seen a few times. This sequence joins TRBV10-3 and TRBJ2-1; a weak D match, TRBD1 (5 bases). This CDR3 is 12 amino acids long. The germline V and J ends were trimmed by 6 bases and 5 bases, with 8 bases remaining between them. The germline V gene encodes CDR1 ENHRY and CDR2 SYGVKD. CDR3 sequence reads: CAIRDTHNEQFF. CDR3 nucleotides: TGTGCCATCAGGGACACCCACAATGAGCAGTTCTTC.

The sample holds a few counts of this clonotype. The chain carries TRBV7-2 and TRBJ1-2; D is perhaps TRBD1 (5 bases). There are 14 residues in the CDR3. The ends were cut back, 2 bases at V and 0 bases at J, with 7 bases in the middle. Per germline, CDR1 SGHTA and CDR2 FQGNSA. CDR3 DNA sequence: TGTGCCAGCAGCTTACAGGGAGCTAACTATGGCTACACCTTC. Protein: CASSLQGANYGYTF.

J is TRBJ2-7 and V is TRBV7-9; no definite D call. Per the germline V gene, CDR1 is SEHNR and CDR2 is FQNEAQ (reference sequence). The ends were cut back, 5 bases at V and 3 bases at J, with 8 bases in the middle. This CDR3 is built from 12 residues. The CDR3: CASSLLGYEQYF. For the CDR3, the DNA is TGTGCCAGCAGCCTGTTGGGCTACGAGCAGTACTTC.

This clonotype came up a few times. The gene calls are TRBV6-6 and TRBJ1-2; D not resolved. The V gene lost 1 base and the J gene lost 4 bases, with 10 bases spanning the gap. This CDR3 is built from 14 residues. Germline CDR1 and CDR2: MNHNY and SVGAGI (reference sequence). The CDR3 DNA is TGTGCCAGCAGTTACTTCCAGGCCCCCTATGGCTACACCTTC. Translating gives CASSYFQAPYGYTF.

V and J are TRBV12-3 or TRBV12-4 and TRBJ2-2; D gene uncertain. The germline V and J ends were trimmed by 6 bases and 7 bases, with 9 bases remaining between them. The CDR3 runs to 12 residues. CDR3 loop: CASSLWSGELFF. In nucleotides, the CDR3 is TGTGCCAGCAGCTTATGGAGCGGGGAGCTGTTTTTT.

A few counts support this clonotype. CDR3 coding DNA: TGTGCCAGCAGTATGACAGTGACTGGAAACACCATATATTTT. Translation: CASSMTVTGNTIYF. The V call is TRBV12-3 or TRBV12-4, the J call TRBJ1-3; D may be TRBD1 (5 bases). The CDR3 extends over 14 amino acids. V lost 5 bases and J 2 bases, leaving 10 bases between the germline ends.

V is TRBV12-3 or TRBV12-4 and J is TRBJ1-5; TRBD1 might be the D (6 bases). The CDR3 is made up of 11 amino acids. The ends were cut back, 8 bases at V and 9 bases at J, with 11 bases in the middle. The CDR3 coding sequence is TGTGCCAGCCATGAGGGGGGGCCCCAGCATTTT. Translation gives CASHEGGPQHF.

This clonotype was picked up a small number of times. The DNA for the CDR3 is TGTGCCACCAGTGGAGGGGTTCCCTACAATGAGCAGTTCTTC. This codes for CATSGGVPYNEQFF. The chain carries TRBV24-1 and TRBJ2-1, with D possibly called TRBD1 or TRBD2 (5 bases each). Trimming removed 5 bases from V and 2 bases from J, with 9 bases in between. CDR1 KGHDR and CDR2 SFDVKD come from the germline V gene. The CDR3 spans 14 residues.

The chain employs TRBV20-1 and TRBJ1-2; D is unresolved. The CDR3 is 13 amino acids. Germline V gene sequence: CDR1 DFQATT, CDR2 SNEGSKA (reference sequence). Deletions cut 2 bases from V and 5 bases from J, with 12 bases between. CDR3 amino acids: CSARLATEYGYTF. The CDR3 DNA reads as TGCAGTGCTAGACTTGCGACGGAATATGGCTACACCTTC.

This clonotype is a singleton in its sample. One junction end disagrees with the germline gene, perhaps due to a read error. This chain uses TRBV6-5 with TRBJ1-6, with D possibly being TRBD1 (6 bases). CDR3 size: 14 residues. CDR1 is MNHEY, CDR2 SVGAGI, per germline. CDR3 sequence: CASRTTGRNSPFHF. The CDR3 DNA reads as TGTGCCAGCAGAACTACAGGGCGTAATTCACCCTTCCACTTT.

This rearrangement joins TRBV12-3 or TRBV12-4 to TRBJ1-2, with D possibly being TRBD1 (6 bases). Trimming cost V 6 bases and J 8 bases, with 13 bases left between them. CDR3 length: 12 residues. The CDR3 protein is CASSLDGGGYTF. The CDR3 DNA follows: TGTGCCAGCAGCCTGGACGGGGGCGGCTACACCTTC.

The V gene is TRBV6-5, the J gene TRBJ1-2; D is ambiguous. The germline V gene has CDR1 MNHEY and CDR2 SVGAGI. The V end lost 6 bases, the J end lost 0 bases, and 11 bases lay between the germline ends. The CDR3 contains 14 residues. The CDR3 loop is CASRRDTANYGYTF. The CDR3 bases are TGTGCCAGCAGGAGAGACACAGCTAACTATGGCTACACCTTC.

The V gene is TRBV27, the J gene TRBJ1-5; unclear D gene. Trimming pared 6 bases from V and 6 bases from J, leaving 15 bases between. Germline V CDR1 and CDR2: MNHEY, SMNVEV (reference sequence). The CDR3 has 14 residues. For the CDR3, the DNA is TGTGCCAGCAGCCTCGCCATGTATGGTCAGCCCCAGCATTTT. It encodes CASSLAMYGQPQHF.

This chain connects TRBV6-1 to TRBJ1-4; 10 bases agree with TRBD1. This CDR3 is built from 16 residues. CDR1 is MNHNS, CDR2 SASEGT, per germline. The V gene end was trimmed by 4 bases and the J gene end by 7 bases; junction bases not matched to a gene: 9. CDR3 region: CASSAWTGGGIEKLFF. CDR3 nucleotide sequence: TGTGCCAGCAGTGCCTGGACAGGGGGAGGGATTGAAAAACTGTTTTTT.

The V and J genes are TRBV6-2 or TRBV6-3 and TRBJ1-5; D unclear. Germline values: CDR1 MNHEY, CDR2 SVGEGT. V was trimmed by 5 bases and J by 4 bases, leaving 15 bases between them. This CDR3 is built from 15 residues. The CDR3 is CASSVIELPNQPQHF. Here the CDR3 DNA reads TGTGCCAGCAGTGTTATAGAACTGCCTAATCAGCCCCAGCATTTT.

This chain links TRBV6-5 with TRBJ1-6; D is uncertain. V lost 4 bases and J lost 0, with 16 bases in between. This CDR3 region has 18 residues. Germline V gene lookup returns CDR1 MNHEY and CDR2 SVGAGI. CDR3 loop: CASSSGPEAASYNSPLHF. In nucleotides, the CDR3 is TGTGCCAGCAGTTCTGGTCCCGAGGCCGCCTCCTATAATTCACCCCTCCACTTT.

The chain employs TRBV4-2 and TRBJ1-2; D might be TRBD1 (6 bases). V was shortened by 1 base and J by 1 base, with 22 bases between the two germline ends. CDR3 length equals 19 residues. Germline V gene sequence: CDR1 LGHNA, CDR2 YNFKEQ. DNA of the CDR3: TGTGCCAGCAGCCAAGGGACAGCTCCTATTCTTCTAATTAACTATGGCTACACCTTC. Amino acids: CASSQGTAPILLINYGYTF.

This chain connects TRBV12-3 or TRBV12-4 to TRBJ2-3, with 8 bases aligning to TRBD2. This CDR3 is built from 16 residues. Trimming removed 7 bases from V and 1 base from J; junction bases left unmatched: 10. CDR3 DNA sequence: TGTGCCAGCACCACCGGGCGGGGGGTAGGCACAGATACGCAGTATTTT. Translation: CASTTGRGVGTDTQYF.